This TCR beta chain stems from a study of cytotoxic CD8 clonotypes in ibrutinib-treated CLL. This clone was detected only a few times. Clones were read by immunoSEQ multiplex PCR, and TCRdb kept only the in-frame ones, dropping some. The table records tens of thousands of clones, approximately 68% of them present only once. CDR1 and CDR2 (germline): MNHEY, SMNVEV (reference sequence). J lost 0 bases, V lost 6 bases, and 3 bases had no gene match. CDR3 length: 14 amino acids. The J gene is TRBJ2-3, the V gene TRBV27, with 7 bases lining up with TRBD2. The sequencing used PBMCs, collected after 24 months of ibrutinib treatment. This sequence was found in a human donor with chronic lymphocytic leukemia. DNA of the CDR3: TGTGCCAGCAGCCCCGGGGGGAGCACAGATACGCAGTATTTT. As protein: CASSPGGSTDTQYF.